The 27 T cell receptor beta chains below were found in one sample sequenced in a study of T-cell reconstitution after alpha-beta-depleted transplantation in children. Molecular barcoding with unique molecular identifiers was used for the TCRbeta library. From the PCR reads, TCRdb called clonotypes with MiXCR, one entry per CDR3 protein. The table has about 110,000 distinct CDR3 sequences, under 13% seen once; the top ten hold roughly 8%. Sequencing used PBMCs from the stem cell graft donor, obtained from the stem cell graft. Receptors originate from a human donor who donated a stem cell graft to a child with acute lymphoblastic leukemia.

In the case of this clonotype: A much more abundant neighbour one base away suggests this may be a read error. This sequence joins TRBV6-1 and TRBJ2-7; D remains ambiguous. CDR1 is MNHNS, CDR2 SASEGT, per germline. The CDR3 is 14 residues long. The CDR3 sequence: CATSESRYSYEQYF. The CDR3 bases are TGTGCCACCAGTGAATCCCGGTACTCCTACGAGCAGTACTTC.

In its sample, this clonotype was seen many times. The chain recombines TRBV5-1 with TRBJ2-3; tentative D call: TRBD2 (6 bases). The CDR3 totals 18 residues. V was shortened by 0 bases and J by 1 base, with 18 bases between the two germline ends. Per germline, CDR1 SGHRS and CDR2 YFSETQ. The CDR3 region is CASSLGTLREVGTDTQYF. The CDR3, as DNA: TGCGCCAGCAGCTTGGGGACTCTCAGGGAGGTCGGCACAGATACGCAGTATTTT.

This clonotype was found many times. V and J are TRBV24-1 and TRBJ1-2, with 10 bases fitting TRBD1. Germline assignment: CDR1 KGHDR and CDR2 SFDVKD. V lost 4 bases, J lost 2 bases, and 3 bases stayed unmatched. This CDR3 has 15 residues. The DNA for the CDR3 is TGTGCCACCAGTGACCCGGGACAGGGGAACTATGGCTACACCTTC. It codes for CATSDPGQGNYGYTF.

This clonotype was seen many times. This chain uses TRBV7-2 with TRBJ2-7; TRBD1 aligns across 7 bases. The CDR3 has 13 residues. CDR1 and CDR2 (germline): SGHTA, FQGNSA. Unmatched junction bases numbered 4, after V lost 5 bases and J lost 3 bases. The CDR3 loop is CASSRTGRYEQYF. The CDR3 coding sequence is TGTGCCAGCAGCCGGACAGGACGCTACGAGCAGTACTTC.

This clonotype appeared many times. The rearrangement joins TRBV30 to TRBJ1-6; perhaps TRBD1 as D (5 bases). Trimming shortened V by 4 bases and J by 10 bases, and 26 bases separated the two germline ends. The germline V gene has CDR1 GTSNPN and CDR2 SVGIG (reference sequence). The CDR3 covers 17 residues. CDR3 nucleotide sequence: TGTGCCTGGACCAGGACGTCCGGAAGGGGTATTGGATCACCCCTCCACTTT. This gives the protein CAWTRTSGRGIGSPLHF. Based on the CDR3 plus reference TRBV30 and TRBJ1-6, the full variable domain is SQTIHQWPATLVQPVGSPLSLECTVEGTSNPNLYWYRQAAGRGLQLLFYSVGIGQISSEVPQNLSASRPQDRQFILSSKKLLLSDSGFYLCAWTRTSGRGIGSPLHFGNGTRLTVT.

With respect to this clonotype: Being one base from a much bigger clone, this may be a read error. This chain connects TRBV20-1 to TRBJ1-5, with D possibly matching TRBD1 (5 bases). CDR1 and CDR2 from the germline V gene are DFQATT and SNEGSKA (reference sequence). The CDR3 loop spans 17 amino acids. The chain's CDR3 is CCAREKTRGNSNQPQHF. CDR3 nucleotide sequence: TGCTGTGCTAGAGAGAAAACTCGGGGGAATAGCAATCAGCCCCAGCATTTT.

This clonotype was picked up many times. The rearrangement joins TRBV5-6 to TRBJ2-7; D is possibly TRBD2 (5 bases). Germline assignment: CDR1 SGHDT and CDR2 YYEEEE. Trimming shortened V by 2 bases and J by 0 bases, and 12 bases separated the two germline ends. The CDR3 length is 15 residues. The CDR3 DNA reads TGTGCCAGCAGCTTTTCGGGATTAACCTCCTACGAGCAGTACTTC. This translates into CASSFSGLTSYEQYF.

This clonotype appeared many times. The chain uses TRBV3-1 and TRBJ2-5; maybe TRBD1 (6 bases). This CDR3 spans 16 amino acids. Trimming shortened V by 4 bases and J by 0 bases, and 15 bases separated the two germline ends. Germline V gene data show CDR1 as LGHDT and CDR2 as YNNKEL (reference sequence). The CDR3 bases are TGTGCCAGCAGCCTACACGGGACACCCCACCAAGAGACCCAGTACTTC. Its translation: CASSLHGTPHQETQYF.

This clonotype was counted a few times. CDR3 amino acids: CASSQEGVGSTDTQYF. In DNA form, the CDR3 reads TGCGCCAGCAGCCAAGAGGGCGTAGGGAGCACAGATACGCAGTATTTT. The rearrangement links TRBV4-3 to TRBJ2-3, with unresolved D. The CDR3 contains 16 residues. CDR1 and CDR2 from the germline V gene are LGHNA and YSLEER. Trimming shortened V by 0 bases and J by 0 bases, and 10 bases separated the two germline ends.

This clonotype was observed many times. The CDR3 loop is CASRSPGELFF. CDR3 coding DNA: TGTGCCAGCAGAAGTCCCGGGGAGCTGTTTTTT. The chain links TRBV12-3 or TRBV12-4 to TRBJ2-2; no firm D call. The CDR3 is made up of 11 amino acids. The V and J ends lost 6 bases and 6 bases respectively, with 5 bases between them.

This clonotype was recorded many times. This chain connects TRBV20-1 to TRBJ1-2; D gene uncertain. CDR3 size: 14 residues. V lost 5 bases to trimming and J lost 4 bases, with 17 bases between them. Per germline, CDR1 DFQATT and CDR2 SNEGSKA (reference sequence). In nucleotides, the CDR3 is TGCAGTGCTCACGAGGGAGGGTTGATCTATGGCTACACCTTC. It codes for CSAHEGGLIYGYTF.

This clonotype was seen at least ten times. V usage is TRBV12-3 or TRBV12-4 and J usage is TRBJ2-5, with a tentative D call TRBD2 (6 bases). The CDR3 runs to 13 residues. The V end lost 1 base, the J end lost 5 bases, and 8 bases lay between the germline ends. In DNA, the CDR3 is TGTGCCAGCAGTTTAGATGGGGGGGAGACCCAGTACTTC. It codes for CASSLDGGETQYF.

The chain's CDR3 is CASSPRTSTGELFF. DNA of the CDR3: TGTGCCAGCAGCCCACGGACATCTACCGGGGAGCTGTTTTTT. The rearrangement uses TRBV5-4 and TRBJ2-2, with D perhaps TRBD1 (5 bases). V was clipped by 4 bases and J by 5 bases, with 12 bases between them. Germline CDR1 SGHNT, CDR2 YYREEE (reference sequence). The CDR3 has 14 residues.

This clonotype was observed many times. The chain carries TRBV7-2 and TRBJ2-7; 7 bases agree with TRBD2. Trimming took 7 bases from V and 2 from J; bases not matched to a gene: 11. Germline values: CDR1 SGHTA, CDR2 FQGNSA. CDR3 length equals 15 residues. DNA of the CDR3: TGTGCCAGCACCCTTGAGGTCGGGGGGACCTACGAGCAGTACTTC. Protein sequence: CASTLEVGGTYEQYF.

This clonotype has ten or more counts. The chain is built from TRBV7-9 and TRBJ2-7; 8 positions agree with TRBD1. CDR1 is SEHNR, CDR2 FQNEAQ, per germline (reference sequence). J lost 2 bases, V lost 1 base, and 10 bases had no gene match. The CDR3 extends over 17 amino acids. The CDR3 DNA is TGTGCCAGCAGCTTAGGCGGCTTGGACAGGGAAACCTACGAGCAGTACTTC. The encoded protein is CASSLGGLDRETYEQYF.

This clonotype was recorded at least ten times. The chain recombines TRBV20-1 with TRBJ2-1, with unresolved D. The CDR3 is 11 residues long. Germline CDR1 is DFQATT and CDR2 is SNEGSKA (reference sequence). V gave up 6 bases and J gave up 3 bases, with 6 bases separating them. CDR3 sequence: CSAFYYNEQFF. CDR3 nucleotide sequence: TGCAGTGCCTTTTACTACAATGAGCAGTTCTTC.

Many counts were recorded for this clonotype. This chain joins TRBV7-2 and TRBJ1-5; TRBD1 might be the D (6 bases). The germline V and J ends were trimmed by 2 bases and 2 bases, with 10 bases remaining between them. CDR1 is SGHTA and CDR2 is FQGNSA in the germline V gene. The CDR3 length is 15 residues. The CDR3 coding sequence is TGTGCCAGCAGCTTAACGCCAGGGGGCAATCAGCCCCAGCATTTT. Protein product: CASSLTPGGNQPQHF. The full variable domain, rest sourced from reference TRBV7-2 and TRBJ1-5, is GAGVSQSPSNKVTEKGKDVELRCDPISGHTALYWYRQSLGQGLEFLIYFQGNSAPDKSGLPSDRFSAERTGGSVSTLTIQRTQQEDSAVYLCASSLTPGGNQPQHFGDGTRLSIL.

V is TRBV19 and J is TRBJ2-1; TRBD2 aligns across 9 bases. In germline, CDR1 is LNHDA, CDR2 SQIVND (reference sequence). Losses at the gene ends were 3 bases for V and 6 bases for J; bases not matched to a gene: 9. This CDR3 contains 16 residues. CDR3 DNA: TGTGCCAGTAGTATTTCCGGGACTAGCAGGACCAATGAGCAGTTCTTC. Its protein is CASSISGTSRTNEQFF.

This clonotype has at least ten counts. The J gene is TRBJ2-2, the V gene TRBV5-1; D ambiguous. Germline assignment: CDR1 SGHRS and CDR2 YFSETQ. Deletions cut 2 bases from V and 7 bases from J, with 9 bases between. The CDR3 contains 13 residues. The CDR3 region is CASSLGSGGELFF. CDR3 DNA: TGCGCCAGCAGCTTAGGGTCCGGCGGGGAGCTGTTTTTT.

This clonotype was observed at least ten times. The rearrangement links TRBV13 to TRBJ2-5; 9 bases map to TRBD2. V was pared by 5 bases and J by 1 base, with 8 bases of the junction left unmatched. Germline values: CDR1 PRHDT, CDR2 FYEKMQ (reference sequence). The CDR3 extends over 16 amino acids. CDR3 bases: TGTGCCAGCAGCACCAAGCGGGGGGACCCCCAAGAGACCCAGTACTTC. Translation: CASSTKRGDPQETQYF.

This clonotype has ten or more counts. The CDR3 spells CASSLGHPYEQYF. In DNA form, the CDR3 reads TGTGCCAGCAGTTTAGGGCACCCCTACGAGCAGTACTTC. The rearrangement uses TRBV12-3 or TRBV12-4 and TRBJ2-7; D is undetermined. The CDR3 extends over 13 amino acids. Trimming pared 1 base from V and 2 bases from J, leaving 6 bases between.

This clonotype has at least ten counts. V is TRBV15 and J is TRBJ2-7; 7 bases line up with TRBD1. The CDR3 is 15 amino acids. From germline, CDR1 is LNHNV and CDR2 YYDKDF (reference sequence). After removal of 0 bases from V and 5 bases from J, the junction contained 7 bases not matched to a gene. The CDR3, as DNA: TGTGCCACCAGCAGAGATAAGACAGGGTCGGACGAGCAGTACTTC. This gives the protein CATSRDKTGSDEQYF.

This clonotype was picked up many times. The CDR3 region is CASRSGQGYTGELFF. For the CDR3, the DNA is TGTGCCAGCAGGTCGGGACAGGGCTACACCGGGGAGCTGTTTTTT. The chain uses TRBV7-2 and TRBJ2-2; 9 bases are shared with TRBD1. V shed 6 bases, J shed 3 bases, and the junction held 5 bases outside the gene matches. This CDR3 comprises 15 residues. Germline V lookup: CDR1 SGHTA, CDR2 FQGNSA.

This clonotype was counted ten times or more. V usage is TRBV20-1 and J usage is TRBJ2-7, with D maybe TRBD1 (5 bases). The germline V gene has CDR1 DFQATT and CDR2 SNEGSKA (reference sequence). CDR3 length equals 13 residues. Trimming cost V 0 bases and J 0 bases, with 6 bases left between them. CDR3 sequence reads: CSARDRASYEQYF. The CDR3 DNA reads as TGCAGTGCTAGAGACAGGGCCTCCTACGAGCAGTACTTC.

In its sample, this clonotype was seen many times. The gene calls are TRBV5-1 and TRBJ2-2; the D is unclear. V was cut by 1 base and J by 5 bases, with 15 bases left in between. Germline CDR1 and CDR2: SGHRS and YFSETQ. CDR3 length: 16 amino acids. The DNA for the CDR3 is TGCGCCAGCAGCTTGACGGTCACCCCGAGGACCGGGGAGCTGTTTTTT. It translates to CASSLTVTPRTGELFF.

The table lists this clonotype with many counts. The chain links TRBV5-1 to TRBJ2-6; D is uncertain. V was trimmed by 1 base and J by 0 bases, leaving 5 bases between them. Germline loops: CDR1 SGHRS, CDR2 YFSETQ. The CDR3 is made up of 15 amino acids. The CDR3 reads CASSLTASGANVLTF. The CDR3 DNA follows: TGCGCCAGCAGCTTGACGGCCTCTGGGGCCAACGTCCTGACTTTC.

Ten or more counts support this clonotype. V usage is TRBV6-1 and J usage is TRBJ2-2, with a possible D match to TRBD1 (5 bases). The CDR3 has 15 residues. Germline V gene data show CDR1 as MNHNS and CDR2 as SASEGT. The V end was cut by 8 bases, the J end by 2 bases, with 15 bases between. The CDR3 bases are TGTGCCAGCGAGATGCCAGGGTCAAACACCGGGGAGCTGTTTTTT. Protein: CASEMPGSNTGELFF.